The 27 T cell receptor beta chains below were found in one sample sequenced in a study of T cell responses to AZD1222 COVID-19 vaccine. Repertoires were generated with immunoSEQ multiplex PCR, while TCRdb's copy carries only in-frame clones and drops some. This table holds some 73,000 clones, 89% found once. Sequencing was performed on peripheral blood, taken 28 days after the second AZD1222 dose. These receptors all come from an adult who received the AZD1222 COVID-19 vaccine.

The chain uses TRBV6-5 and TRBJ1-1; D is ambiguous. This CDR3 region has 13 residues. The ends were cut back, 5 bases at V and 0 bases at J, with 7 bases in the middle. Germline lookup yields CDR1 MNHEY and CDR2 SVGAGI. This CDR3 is CASSRAMNTEAFF. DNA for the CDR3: TGTGCCAGCAGTAGGGCAATGAACACTGAAGCTTTCTTT.

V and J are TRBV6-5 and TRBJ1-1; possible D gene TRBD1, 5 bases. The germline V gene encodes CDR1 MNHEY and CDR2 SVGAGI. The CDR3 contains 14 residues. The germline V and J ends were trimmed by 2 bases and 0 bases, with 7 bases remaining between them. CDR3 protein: CASSYAGMNTEAFF. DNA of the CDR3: TGTGCCAGCAGTTACGCAGGGATGAACACTGAAGCTTTCTTT.

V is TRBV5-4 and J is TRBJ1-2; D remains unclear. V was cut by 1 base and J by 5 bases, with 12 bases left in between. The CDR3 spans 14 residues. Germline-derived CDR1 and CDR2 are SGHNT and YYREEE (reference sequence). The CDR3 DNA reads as TGTGCCAGCAGCTTGCGCCTGATTCAATATGGCTACACCTTC. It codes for CASSLRLIQYGYTF. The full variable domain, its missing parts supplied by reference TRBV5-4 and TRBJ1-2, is ETGVTQSPTHLIKTRGQQVTLRCSSQSGHNTVSWYQQALGQGPQFIFQYYREEENGRGNFPPRFSGLQFPNYSSELNVNALELDDSALYLCASSLRLIQYGYTFGSGTRLTVV.

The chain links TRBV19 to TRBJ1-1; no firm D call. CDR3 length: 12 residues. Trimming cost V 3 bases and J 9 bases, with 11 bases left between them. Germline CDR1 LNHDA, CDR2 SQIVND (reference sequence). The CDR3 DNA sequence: TGTGCCAGTAGTATTGAAGTGGGTCAAGCTTTCTTT. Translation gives CASSIEVGQAFF.

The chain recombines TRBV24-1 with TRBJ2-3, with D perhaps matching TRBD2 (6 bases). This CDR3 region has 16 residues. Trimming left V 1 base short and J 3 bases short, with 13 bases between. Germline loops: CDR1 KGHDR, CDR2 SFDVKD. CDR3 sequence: CATSDFRVRGTDTQYF. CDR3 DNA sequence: TGTGCCACCAGTGATTTCAGGGTACGGGGGACAGATACGCAGTATTTT.

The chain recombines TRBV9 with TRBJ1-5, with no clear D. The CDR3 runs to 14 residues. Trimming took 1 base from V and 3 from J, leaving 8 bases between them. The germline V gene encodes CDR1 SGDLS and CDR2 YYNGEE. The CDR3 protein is CASSVLGDNQPQHF. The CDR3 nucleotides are TGTGCCAGCAGCGTACTCGGAGACAATCAGCCCCAGCATTTT.

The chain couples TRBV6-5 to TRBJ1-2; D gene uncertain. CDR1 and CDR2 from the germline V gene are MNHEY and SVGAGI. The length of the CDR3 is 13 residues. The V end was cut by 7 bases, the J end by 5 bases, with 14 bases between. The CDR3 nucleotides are TGTGCCAGCATCGGCCGCCTTAGATATGGCTACACCTTC. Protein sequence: CASIGRLRYGYTF.

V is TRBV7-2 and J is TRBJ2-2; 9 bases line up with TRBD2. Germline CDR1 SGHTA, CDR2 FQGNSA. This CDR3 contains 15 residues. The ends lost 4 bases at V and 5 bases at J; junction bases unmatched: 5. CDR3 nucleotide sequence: TGTGCCAGCAGCTCCCTAGCGGGGCTGACCGGGGAGCTGTTTTTT. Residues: CASSSLAGLTGELFF.

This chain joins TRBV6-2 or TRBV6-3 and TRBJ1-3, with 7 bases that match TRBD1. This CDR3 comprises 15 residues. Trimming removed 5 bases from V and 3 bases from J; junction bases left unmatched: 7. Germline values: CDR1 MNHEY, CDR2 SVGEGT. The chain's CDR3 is CASSPTGSFGNTIYF. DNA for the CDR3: TGTGCCAGCAGTCCGACAGGGAGCTTTGGAAACACCATATATTTT.

Here the CDR3 reads CASSWDRGATNEKLFF. DNA of the CDR3: TGTGCCAGCAGCTGGGACAGGGGAGCAACTAATGAAAAACTGTTTTTT. J is TRBJ1-4 and V is TRBV28, with TRBD1 matching 10 bases. The CDR3 covers 16 residues. Unmatched junction bases numbered 4, after V lost 6 bases and J lost 0 bases. Looked up from germline, CDR1 is MDHEN and CDR2 is SYDVKM.

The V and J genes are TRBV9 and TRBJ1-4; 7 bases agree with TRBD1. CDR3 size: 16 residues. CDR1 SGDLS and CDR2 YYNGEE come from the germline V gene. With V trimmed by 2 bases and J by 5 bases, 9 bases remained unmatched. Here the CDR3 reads CASSVSSGQKNEKLFF. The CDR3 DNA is TGTGCCAGCAGCGTGTCTTCGGGACAGAAGAATGAAAAACTGTTTTTT.

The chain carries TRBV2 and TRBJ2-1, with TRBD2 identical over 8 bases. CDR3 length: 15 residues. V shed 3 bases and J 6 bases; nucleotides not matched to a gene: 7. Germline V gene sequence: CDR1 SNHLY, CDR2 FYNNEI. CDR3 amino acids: CASSDVGGALNEQFF. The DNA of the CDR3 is TGTGCCAGCAGTGATGTCGGGGGGGCCCTCAATGAGCAGTTCTTC. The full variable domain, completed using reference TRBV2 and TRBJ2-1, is EPEVTQTPSHQVTQMGQEVILRCVPISNHLYFYWYRQILGQKVEFLVSFYNNEISEKSEIFDDQFSVERPDGSNFTLKIRSTKLEDSAMYFCASSDVGGALNEQFFGPGTRLTVL.

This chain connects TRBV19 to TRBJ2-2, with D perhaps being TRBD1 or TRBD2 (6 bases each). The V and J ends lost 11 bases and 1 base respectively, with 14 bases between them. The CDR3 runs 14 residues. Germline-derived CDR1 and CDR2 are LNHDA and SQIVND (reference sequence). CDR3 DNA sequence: TGTGCCGGACGCAGGGGACTGAACACCGGGGAGCTGTTTTTT. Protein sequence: CAGRRGLNTGELFF.

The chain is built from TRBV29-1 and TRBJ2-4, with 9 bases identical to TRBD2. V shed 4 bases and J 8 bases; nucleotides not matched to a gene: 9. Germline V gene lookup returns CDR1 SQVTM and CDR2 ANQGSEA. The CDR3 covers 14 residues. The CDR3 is CSVAGGSGSYIQYF. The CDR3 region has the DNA TGCAGCGTTGCCGGGGGTAGCGGGAGCTACATTCAGTACTTC.

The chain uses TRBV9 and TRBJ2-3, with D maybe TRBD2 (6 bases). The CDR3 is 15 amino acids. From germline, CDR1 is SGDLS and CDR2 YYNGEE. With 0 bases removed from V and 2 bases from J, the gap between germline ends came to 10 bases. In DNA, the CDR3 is TGTGCCAGCAGCGTAGGTGCGGGGAACACAGATACGCAGTATTTT. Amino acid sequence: CASSVGAGNTDTQYF.

The CDR3 reads CASSQDLVVDTQYF. CDR3 DNA: TGTGCCAGCAGCCAAGACCTAGTGGTAGATACGCAGTATTTT. This rearrangement joins TRBV3-1 (or the pseudogene TRBV3-2) to TRBJ2-3, with D unclear. Germline V gene sequence: CDR1 LGHDT, CDR2 YNNKEL (reference sequence). V lost 0 bases and J 5 bases, leaving 9 bases between the germline ends. This CDR3 region has 14 residues.

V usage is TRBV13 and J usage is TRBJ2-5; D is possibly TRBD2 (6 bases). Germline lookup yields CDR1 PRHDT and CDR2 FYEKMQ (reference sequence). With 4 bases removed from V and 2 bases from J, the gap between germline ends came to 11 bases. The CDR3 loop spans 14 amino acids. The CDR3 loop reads CASSSVAAQETQYF. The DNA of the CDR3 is TGTGCCAGCAGCTCTGTAGCGGCTCAAGAGACCCAGTACTTC. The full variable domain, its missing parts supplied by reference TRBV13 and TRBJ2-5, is AAGVIQSPRHLIKEKRETATLKCYPIPRHDTVYWYQQGPGQDPQFLISFYEKMQSDKGSIPDRFSAQQFSDYHSELNMSSLELGDSALYFCASSSVAAQETQYFGPGTRLLVL.

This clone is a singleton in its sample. The CDR3 DNA follows: TGTGCCAGCAGTTTATCGGGGGGTGGTAATTCACCCCTCCACTTT. It translates to CASSLSGGGNSPLHF. The chain combines TRBV28 with TRBJ1-6, with D tentatively TRBD1 (5 bases). From germline, CDR1 is MDHEN and CDR2 SYDVKM. This CDR3 spans 15 amino acids. The V gene lost 1 base and the J gene lost 6 bases, with 10 bases spanning the gap.

The CDR3 DNA reads as TGTGCCAGCAGCTTAGGTGTGGGAAACACCATATATTTT. Amino acids: CASSLGVGNTIYF. The rearrangement joins TRBV7-8 to TRBJ1-3; D not certain. This CDR3 comprises 13 residues. V lost 1 base, J lost 4 bases, and 5 bases lay in between. The germline gives CDR1 SGHVS, CDR2 FQNEAQ.

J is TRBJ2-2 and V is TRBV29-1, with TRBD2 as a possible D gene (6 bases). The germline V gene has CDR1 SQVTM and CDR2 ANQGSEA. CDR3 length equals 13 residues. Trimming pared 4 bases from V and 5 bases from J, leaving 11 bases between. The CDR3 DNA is TGCAGCGTTGGGGCTAGCGTAACCGGGGAGCTGTTTTTT. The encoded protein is CSVGASVTGELFF.

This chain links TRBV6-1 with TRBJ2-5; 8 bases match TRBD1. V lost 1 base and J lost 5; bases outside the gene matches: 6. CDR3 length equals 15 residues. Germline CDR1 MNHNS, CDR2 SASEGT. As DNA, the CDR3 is TGTGCCAGCAGTGAAGGCGACAGGGGCAAGGAGACCCAGTACTTC. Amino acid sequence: CASSEGDRGKETQYF.

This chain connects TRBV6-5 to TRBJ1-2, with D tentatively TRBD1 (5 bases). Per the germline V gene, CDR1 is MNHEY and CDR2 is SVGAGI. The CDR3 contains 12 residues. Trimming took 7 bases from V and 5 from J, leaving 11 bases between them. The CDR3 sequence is CASTPGGYGYTF. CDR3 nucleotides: TGTGCCAGCACCCCGGGGGGGTATGGCTACACCTTC.

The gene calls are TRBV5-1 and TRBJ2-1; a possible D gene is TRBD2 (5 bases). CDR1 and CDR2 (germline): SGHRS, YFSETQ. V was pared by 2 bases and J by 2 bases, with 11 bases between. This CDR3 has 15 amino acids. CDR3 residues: CASSFEGEPYNEQFF. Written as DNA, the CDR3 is TGCGCCAGCAGCTTCGAGGGAGAGCCCTACAATGAGCAGTTCTTC.

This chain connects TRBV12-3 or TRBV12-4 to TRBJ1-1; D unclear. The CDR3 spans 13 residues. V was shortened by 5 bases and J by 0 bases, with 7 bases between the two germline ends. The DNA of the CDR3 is TGTGCCAGCAGTAGCGTTATGAACACTGAAGCTTTCTTT. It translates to CASSSVMNTEAFF.

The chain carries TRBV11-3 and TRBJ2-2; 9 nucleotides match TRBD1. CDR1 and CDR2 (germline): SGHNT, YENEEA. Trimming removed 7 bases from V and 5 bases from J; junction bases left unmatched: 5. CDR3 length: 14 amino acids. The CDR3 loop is CASNGQGSTGELFF. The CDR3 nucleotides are TGTGCCAGCAACGGACAGGGGTCGACCGGGGAGCTGTTTTTT.

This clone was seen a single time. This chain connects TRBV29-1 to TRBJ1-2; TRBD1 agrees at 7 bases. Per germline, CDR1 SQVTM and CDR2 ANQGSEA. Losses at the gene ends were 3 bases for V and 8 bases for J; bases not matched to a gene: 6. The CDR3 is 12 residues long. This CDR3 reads CSVERQGRGYTF. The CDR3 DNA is TGCAGCGTTGAGAGACAGGGTAGAGGCTACACCTTC.

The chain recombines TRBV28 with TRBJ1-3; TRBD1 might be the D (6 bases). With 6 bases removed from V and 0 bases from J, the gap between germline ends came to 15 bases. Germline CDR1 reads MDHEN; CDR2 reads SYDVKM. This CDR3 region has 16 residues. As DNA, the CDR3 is TGTGCCAGCAGCCCGGACAGAACCATCTCTGGAAACACCATATATTTT. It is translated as CASSPDRTISGNTIYF.